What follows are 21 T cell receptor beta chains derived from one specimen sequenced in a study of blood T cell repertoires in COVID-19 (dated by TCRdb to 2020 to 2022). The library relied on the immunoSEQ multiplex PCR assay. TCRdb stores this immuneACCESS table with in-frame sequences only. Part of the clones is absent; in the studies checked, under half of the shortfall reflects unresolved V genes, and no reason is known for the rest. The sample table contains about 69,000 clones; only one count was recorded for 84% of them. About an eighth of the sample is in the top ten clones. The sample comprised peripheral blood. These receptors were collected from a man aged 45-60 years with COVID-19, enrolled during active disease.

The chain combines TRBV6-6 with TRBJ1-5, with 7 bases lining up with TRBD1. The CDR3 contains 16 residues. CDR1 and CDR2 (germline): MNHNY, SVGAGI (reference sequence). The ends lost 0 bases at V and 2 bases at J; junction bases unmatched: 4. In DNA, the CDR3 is TGTGCCAGCAGTTACTCTAGAACAGGGGGCAATCAGCCCCAGCATTTT. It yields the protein CASSYSRTGGNQPQHF.

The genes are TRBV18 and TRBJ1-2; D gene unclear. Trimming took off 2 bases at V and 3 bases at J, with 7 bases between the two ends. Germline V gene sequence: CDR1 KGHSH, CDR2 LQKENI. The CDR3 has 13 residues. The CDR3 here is CASSPDTDYGYTF. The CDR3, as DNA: TGTGCCAGCTCACCAGACACGGACTATGGCTACACCTTC.

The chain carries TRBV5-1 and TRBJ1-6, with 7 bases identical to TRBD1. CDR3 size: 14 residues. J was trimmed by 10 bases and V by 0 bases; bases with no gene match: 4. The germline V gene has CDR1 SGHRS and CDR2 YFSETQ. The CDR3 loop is CASSLETGKSPLHF. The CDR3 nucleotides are TGCGCCAGCAGCTTGGAGACAGGGAAATCACCCCTCCACTTT. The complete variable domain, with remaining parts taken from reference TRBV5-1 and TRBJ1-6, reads KAGVTQTPRYLIKTRGQQVTLSCSPISGHRSVSWYQQTPGQGLQFLFEYFSETQRNKGNFPGRFSGRQFSNSRSEMNVSTLELGDSALYLCASSLETGKSPLHFGNGTRLTVT.

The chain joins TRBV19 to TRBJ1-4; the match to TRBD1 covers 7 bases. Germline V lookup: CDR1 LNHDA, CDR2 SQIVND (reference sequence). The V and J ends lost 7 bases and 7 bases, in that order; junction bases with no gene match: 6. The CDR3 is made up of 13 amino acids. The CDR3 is CASTPTGIEKLFF. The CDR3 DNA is TGTGCCAGTACCCCGACAGGGATTGAAAAACTGTTTTTT. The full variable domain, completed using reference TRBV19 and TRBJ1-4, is DGGITQSPKYLFRKEGQNVTLSCEQNLNHDAMYWYRQDPGQGLRLIYYSQIVNDFQKGDIAEGYSVSREKKESFPLTVTSAQKNPTAFYLCASTPTGIEKLFFGSGTQLSVL.

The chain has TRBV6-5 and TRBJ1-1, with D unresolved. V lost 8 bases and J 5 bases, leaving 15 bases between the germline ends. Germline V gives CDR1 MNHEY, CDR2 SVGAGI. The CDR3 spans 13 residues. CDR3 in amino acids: CASQNGDMTEAFF. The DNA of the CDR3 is TGTGCCAGCCAAAACGGGGATATGACTGAAGCTTTCTTT.

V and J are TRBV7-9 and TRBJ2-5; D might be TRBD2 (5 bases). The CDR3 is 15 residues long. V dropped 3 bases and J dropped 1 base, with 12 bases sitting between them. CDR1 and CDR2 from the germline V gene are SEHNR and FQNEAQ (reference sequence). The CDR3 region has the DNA TGTGCCAGCAGCTTGCTGGTGAGGGCCCAAGAGACCCAGTACTTC. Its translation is CASSLLVRAQETQYF. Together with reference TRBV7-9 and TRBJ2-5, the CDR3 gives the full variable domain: DTGVSQNPRHKITKRGQNVTFRCDPISEHNRLYWYRQTLGQGPEFLTYFQNEAQLEKSRLLSDRFSAERPKGSFSTLEIQRTEQGDSAMYLCASSLLVRAQETQYFGPGTRLLVL.

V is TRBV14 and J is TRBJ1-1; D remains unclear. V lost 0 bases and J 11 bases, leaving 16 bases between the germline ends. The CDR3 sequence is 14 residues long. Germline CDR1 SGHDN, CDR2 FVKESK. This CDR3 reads CASSQDPHPKEAFF. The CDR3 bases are TGTGCCAGCAGCCAAGACCCACACCCGAAGGAGGCTTTCTTT. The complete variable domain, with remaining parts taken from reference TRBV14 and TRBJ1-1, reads EAGVTQFPSHSVIEKGQTVTLRCDPISGHDNLYWYRRVMGKEIKFLLHFVKESKQDESGMPNNRFLAERTGGTYSTLKVQPAELEDSGVYFCASSQDPHPKEAFFGQGTRLTVV.

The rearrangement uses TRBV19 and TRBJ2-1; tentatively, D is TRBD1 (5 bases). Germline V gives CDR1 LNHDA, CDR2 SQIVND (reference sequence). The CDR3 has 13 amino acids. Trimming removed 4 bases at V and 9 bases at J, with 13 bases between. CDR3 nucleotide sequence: TGTGCCAGTAGTACGGCAGGGTTAGTTGAGCAGTTCTTC. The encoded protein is CASSTAGLVEQFF.

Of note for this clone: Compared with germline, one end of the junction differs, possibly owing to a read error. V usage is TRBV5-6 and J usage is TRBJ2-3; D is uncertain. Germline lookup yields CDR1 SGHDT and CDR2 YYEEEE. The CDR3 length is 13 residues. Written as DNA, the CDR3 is TGTGCCAGCAGCTTGGAGCGCTCCATACCCGAATCTTTT. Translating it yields CASSLERSIPESF.

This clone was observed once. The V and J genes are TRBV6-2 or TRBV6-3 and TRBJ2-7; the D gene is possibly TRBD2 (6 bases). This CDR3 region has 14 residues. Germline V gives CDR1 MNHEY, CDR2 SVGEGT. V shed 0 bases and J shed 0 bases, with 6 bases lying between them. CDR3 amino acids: CASSYSRGSYEQYF. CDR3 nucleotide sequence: TGTGCCAGCAGTTACTCGCGGGGCTCCTACGAGCAGTACTTC.

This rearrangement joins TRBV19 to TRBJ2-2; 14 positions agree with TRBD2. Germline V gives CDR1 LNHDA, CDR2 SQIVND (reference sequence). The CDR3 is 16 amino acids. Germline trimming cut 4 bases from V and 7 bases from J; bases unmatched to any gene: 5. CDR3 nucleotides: TGTGCCAGTAGTACGGGACTAGCGGGGGCGGACGGGGAGCTGTTTTTT. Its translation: CASSTGLAGADGELFF.

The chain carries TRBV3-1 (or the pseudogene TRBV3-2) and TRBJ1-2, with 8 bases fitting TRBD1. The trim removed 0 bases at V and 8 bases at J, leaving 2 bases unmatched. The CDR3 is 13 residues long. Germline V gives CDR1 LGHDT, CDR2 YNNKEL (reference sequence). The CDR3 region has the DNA TGTGCCAGCAGCCAAGACAGGGGGCGAGGCTACACCTTC. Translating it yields CASSQDRGRGYTF.

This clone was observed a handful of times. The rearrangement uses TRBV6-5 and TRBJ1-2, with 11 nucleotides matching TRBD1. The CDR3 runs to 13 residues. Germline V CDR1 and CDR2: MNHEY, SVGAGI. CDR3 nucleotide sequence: TGTGTACCGGGGACAGGGGGTTATGATGGCTACACCTTC. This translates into CVPGTGGYDGYTF.

CDR3 in amino acids: CASSQGTSGGYKYF. CDR3 bases: TGTGCCAGCAGCCAAGGGACTAGCGGGGGGTACAAGTACTTC. This chain links TRBV3-1 (or the pseudogene TRBV3-2) with TRBJ2-5; 14 bases fit TRBD2. The CDR3 is made up of 14 amino acids. V shed 1 base and J 12 bases; nucleotides not matched to a gene: 4. Germline V gene lookup returns CDR1 LGHDT and CDR2 YNNKEL (reference sequence).

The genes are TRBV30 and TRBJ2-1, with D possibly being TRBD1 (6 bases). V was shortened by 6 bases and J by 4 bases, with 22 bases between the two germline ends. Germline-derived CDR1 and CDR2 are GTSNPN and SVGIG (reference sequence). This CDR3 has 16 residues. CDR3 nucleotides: TGTGCCTGCTACCTGAGCAGGGGATCGGGGTACAATGAGCAGTTCTTC. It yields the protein CACYLSRGSGYNEQFF. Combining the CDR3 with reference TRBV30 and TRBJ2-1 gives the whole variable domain SQTIHQWPATLVQPVGSPLSLECTVEGTSNPNLYWYRQAAGRGLQLLFYSVGIGQISSEVPQNLSASRPQDRQFILSSKKLLLSDSGFYLCACYLSRGSGYNEQFFGPGTRLTVL.

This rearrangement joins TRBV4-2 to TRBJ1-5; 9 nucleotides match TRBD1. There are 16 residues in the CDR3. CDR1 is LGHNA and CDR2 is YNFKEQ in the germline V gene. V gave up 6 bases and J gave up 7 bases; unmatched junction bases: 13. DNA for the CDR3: TGTGCCAGCAGACATTTGGGACAGGGTCTGCAACAGCCCCAGCATTTT. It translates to CASRHLGQGLQQPQHF.

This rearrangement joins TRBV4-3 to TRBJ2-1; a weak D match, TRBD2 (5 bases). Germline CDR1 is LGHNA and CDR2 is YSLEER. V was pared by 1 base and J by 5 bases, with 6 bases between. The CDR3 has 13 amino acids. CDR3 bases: TGCGCCAGCAGCCAAGGGACTGACAATGAGCAGTTCTTC. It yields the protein CASSQGTDNEQFF.

CDR3 nucleotide sequence: TGTGCCAGCAGCTTAGGACTGCTTGTGGGACATCGACAAGAGACCCAGTACTTC. The encoded protein is CASSLGLLVGHRQETQYF. The genes are TRBV7-9 and TRBJ2-5; TRBD1 is a possible D gene (6 bases). CDR3 length: 18 residues. Per germline, CDR1 SEHNR and CDR2 FQNEAQ (reference sequence). V was trimmed by 1 base and J by 2 bases, leaving 20 bases between them.

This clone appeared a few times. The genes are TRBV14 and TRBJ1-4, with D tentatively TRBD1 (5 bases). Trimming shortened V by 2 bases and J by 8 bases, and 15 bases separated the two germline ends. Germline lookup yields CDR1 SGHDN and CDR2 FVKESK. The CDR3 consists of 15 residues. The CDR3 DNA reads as TGTGCCAGCAGCCAATATTTCGGGGGATCGGAAAAACTGTTTTTT. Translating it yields CASSQYFGGSEKLFF. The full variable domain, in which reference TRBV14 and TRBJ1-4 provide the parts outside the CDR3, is EAGVTQFPSHSVIEKGQTVTLRCDPISGHDNLYWYRRVMGKEIKFLLHFVKESKQDESGMPNNRFLAERTGGTYSTLKVQPAELEDSGVYFCASSQYFGGSEKLFFGSGTQLSVL.

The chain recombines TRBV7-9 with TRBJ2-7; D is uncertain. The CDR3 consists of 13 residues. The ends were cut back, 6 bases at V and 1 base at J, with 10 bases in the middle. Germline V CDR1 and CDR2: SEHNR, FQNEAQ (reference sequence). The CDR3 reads CASSTENSYEQYF. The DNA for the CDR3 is TGTGCCAGCAGTACCGAGAATTCCTACGAGCAGTACTTC. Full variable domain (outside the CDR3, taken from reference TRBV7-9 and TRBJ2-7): DTGVSQNPRHKITKRGQNVTFRCDPISEHNRLYWYRQTLGQGPEFLTYFQNEAQLEKSRLLSDRFSAERPKGSFSTLEIQRTEQGDSAMYLCASSTENSYEQYFGPGTRLTVT.

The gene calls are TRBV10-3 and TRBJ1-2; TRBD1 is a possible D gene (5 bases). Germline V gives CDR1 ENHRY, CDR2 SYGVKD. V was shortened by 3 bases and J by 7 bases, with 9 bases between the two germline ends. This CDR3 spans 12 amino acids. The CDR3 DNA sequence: TGTGCCATCAGTGATGAGGGACTTGGCTACACCTTC. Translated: CAISDEGLGYTF.